A selection of T cell receptor beta chains follows, all from one sample in a study of blood T cell repertoires in COVID-19. TCRdb keeps only in-frame clones here, not all; method: immunoSEQ multiplex PCR. The table records roughly 220,000 clones, about 88% of them present only once. The specimen sequenced was PBMCs or T cells enriched from blood (not recorded which). The receptors shown here come from a woman in her twenties or thirties who had recovered from COVID-19. CDR3s include the opening cysteine and the closing phenylalanine or tryptophan. D genes are given only for firm matches. Rows may omit the clone size; those that give it use once, few, many or a size class.

>TRBV7-9|-|-|TRBJ1-1
CASSLGNVFTEAFF
TGTGCCAGCAGCTTAGGTAATGTATTCACTGAAGCTTTCTTT
>TRBV7-9|-|once|TRBJ2-1
CASSLGGGANNEQFF
TGTGCCAGCAGCTTAGGTGGCGGGGCGAACAATGAGCAGTTCTTC
>TRBV18|-|-|TRBJ1-2
CASSPGTVLNYGYTF
TGTGCCAGCTCACCTGGCACAGTGCTTAACTATGGCTACACCTTC
>TRBV15|-|-|TRBJ1-1
CATSRDMNTEAFF
TGTGCCACCAGCAGAGACATGAACACTGAAGCTTTCTTT
>TRBV7-6|TRBD1|-|TRBJ2-2
CASSQKGTGNTGELFF
TGTGCCAGCAGCCAAAAAGGGACAGGGAACACCGGGGAGCTGTTTTTT
>TRBV5-1|TRBD1|-|TRBJ2-2
CASSVQQGPTGELFF
TGCGCCAGCAGCGTGCAACAGGGGCCCACCGGGGAGCTGTTTTTT
>TRBV4-1|-|-|TRBJ2-7
CASSQDRRAYEQYF
TGCGCCAGCAGCCAAGATAGGAGGGCCTACGAGCAGTACTTC
>TRBV6-2/TRBV6-3|TRBD1|-|TRBJ1-4
CASSTGTGATNEKLFF
TGTGCCAGCAGTACCGGGACAGGTGCAACTAATGAAAAACTGTTTTTT
>TRBV3-1/TRBV3-2|-|-|TRBJ1-2
CASSQAAGRPSF
TGTGCCAGCAGCCAAGCTGCGGGTCGTCCCTCTTTC
>TRBV4-1|TRBD1|-|TRBJ1-4
CASSQRVPRGGAGGEKLFF
TGCGCCAGCAGCCAAAGAGTGCCCCGAGGGGGCGCGGGCGGGGAAAAACTGTTTTTT
>TRBV11-3|TRBD1|-|TRBJ2-3
CASSLRQGTDTQYF
TGTGCCAGCAGCTTACGACAGGGAACGGATACGCAGTATTTT
>TRBV6-5|TRBD1|-|TRBJ1-2
CASSLGTGGNYGYTF
TGTGCCAGCAGTCTGGGGACAGGGGGGAACTATGGCTACACCTTC
>TRBV27|-|-|TRBJ2-7
CASTIYEQYF
TGTGCCAGCACTATATACGAGCAGTACTTC
>TRBV18|-|-|TRBJ2-7
CASSPRTGIYEQYF
TGTGCCAGCTCACCCAGGACTGGGATTTACGAGCAGTACTTC
>TRBV7-9|TRBD1|-|TRBJ1-2
CASSLGTGGAGGYTF
TGTGCCAGCAGCCTAGGGACAGGGGGCGCGGGAGGCTACACCTTC
>TRBV11-2|TRBD1|-|TRBJ2-5
CASSLRDRVYF
TGTGCCAGCAGCTTAAGGGACAGGGTTTACTTC
>TRBV19|TRBD2|-|TRBJ2-1
CASSRLAGGSYNEQFF
TGTGCCAGTAGTCGACTAGCGGGGGGGAGCTACAATGAGCAGTTCTTC
>TRBV19|-|-|TRBJ1-6
CASREGWVGNSPLHF
TGTGCCAGTAGGGAGGGGTGGGTAGGTAATTCACCCCTCCACTTT
>TRBV7-3|-|-|TRBJ1-2
CASSPEAGGYGYTF
TGTGCCAGCAGCCCCGAGGCGGGCGGCTATGGCTACACCTTC
>TRBV7-9|-|-|TRBJ1-6
CASRRTGPSYNSPLHF
TGTGCCAGCAGACGAACAGGGCCCTCTTATAATTCACCCCTCCACTTT
>TRBV9|TRBD1|-|TRBJ1-6
CASSVRDSDNSPLHF
TGTGCCAGCAGCGTCCGGGACAGTGATAATTCACCCCTCCACTTT
>TRBV5-1|-|-|TRBJ1-4
CASSLDGTTNEKLFF
TGCGCCAGCAGCTTGGACGGGACTACTAATGAAAAACTGTTTTTT
>TRBV7-2|-|-|TRBJ1-2
CASSFTGDTDGYTF
TGTGCCAGCAGCTTTACAGGCGACACGGATGGCTACACCTTC
>TRBV5-6|-|-|TRBJ2-3
CASSLVMGAADTQYF
TGTGCCAGCAGTCTCGTAATGGGGGCGGCAGATACGCAGTATTTT
>TRBV7-2|-|-|TRBJ1-2
CASSPLSGFGYTF
TGTGCCAGCAGCCCTTTATCAGGGTTTGGCTACACCTTC
>TRBV6-6|TRBD1|-|TRBJ1-4
CASRMDRGKLFF
TGTGCCAGCAGGATGGACAGGGGGAAACTGTTTTTT
>TRBV27|TRBD2|-|TRBJ2-1
CASRGLAGTYNEQFF
TGTGCCAGCAGGGGACTAGCGGGGACCTACAATGAGCAGTTCTTC
>TRBV15|TRBD1|-|TRBJ1-1
CATSRDRAGGTEAFF
TGTGCCACCAGCAGGGACAGGGCGGGTGGTACTGAAGCTTTCTTT
>TRBV9|-|-|TRBJ2-5
CASSAAGQETQYF
TGTGCCAGCAGCGCGGCGGGGCAAGAGACCCAGTACTTC
>TRBV5-1|TRBD1|-|TRBJ1-4
CASSLEAGGNEKLFF
TGCGCCAGCAGCCTCGAAGCAGGGGGAAATGAAAAACTGTTTTTT
>TRBV5-1|TRBD1|-|TRBJ2-7
CASSYSTGDYEQYF
TGCGCCAGCAGCTATTCGACAGGGGACTACGAGCAGTACTTC
>TRBV19|TRBD1|few|TRBJ1-6
CASSIGQGLTPLHF
TGTGCCAGTAGTATCGGACAGGGTTTGACACCCCTCCACTTT
>TRBV5-1|TRBD1|-|TRBJ1-2
CASSITTGTNYGYTF
TGCGCCAGCAGCATTACGACAGGGACAAACTATGGCTACACCTTC
>TRBV4-1|-|-|TRBJ1-2
CASSLTPTALYGYTF
TGCGCCAGCAGCCTTACACCTACAGCTCTCTATGGCTACACCTTC
>TRBV7-7|-|-|TRBJ2-3
CASSQTGRGDTQYF
TGTGCCAGCAGCCAGACAGGTCGGGGAGATACGCAGTATTTT
>TRBV9|-|-|TRBJ1-6
CASSSHMDSPLHF
TGTGCCAGCAGCTCTCACATGGATTCACCCCTCCACTTT
>TRBV7-3|TRBD2|-|TRBJ2-3
CASRLAGTHTDTQYF
TGTGCCAGCAGATTAGCGGGGACGCACACAGATACGCAGTATTTT
>TRBV18|-|-|TRBJ1-2
CASSPGGSPYGYTF
TGTGCCAGCTCCCCCGGGGGGTCCCCCTATGGCTACACCTTC
>TRBV18|-|-|TRBJ1-2
CASSPAGPGLNYGYTF
TGTGCCAGCTCACCAGCAGGCCCTGGGCTTAACTATGGCTACACCTTC
>TRBV3-1/TRBV3-2|-|-|TRBJ2-1
CASSYSDSENYNEQFF
TGTGCCAGCAGTTACTCGGACAGCGAAAACTACAATGAGCAGTTCTTC
>TRBV9|TRBD1|-|TRBJ2-5
CASSPRQGQETQYF
TGTGCCAGCAGCCCTCGACAGGGACAAGAGACCCAGTACTTC
>TRBV9|TRBD1|-|TRBJ1-3
CASSVATGDGNTIYF
TGTGCCAGCAGCGTAGCGACAGGGGACGGAAACACCATATATTTT
>TRBV6-1|-|-|TRBJ1-5
CASSEFNSNQPQHF
TGTGCCAGCAGTGAATTTAATAGCAATCAGCCCCAGCATTTT
>TRBV9|-|once|TRBJ2-5
CASSIRGGTKETQYF
TGTGCCAGCAGCATAAGAGGAGGTACGAAAGAGACCCAGTACTTC
>TRBV14|-|-|TRBJ2-3
CASSQGLRTSTDTQYF
TGTGCCAGCAGCCAAGGATTACGCACTAGCACAGATACGCAGTATTTT
>TRBV7-6|TRBD1|-|TRBJ2-4
CASSLEPGGLAKNIQYF
TGTGCCAGCAGCTTAGAACCAGGGGGTCTGGCCAAAAACATTCAGTACTTC
>TRBV4-1|TRBD2|-|TRBJ2-4
CASSQGTSGWRDIQYF
TGCGCCAGCAGCCAGGGGACTAGCGGGTGGAGAGACATTCAGTACTTC
>TRBV7-2|-|-|TRBJ2-1
CASSPSSYNEQFF
TGTGCCAGCAGCCCCTCCTCCTACAATGAGCAGTTCTTC
>TRBV5-4|TRBD1|-|TRBJ2-7
CASSLGGQGAYEQYF
TGTGCCAGCAGCTTGGGGGGACAGGGGGCGTACGAGCAGTACTTC
>TRBV19|TRBD2|-|TRBJ2-1
CASSIPGLADEQFF
TGTGCCAGTAGTATCCCGGGACTAGCGGATGAGCAGTTCTTC
>TRBV5-4|-|-|TRBJ2-2
CAGLLPTGELFF
TGTGCCGGCCTCCTGCCCACCGGGGAGCTGTTTTTT
>TRBV25-1|-|-|TRBJ1-6
CASSERWGDNSPLHF
TGTGCCAGCAGTGAACGGTGGGGAGATAATTCACCCCTCCACTTT
>TRBV7-9|-|-|TRBJ1-6
CASSPGADRTNSPLHF
TGTGCCAGCAGCCCAGGGGCGGACAGAACAAATTCACCCCTCCACTTT
>TRBV9|-|-|TRBJ2-1
CASSVDGPRDFNEQFF
TGTGCCAGCAGCGTAGATGGTCCCCGGGACTTCAATGAGCAGTTCTTC
>TRBV6-5|-|-|TRBJ1-1
CASRIEGEGAFF
TGTGCCAGCAGGATTGAAGGGGAGGGAGCTTTCTTT
>TRBV4-3|TRBD1|-|TRBJ1-5
CASSQDGTDNQPQHF
TGCGCCAGCAGCCAAGATGGGACAGACAATCAGCCCCAGCATTTT
>TRBV12-3/TRBV12-4|-|once|TRBJ1-2
CASSLQSNYGYTF
TGTGCCAGCAGCCTACAGAGTAACTATGGCTACACCTTC
>TRBV5-8|-|-|TRBJ2-3
CASSFSGIVVDTQYF
TGTGCCAGCAGCTTTTCCGGGATCGTGGTAGATACGCAGTATTTT
>TRBV5-1|-|-|TRBJ1-1
CASSDGGGGTEAFF
TGCGCCAGCAGCGATGGCGGGGGGGGGACTGAAGCTTTCTTT